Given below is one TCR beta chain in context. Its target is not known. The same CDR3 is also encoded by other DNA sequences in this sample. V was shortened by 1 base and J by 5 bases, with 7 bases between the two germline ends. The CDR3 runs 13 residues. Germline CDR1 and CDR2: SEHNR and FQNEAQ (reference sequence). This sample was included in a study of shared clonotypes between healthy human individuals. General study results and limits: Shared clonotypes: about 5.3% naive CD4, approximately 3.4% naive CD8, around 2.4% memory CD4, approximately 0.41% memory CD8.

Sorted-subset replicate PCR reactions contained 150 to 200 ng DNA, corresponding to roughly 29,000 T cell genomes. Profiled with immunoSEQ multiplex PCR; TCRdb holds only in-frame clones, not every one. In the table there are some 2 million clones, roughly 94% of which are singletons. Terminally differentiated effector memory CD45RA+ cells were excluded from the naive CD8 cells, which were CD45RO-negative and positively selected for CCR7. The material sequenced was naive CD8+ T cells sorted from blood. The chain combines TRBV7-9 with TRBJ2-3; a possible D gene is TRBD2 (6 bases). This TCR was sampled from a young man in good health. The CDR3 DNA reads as TGTGCCAGCAGCTTAGTGGGGGGAGATACGCAGTATTTT. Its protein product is CASSLVGGDTQYF.